The next 15 T cell receptor beta chains were all read from a single sample in a study of blood T cells in healthy people across ages. PCR was performed a second time for roughly 7 to 11 cycles using a sample-barcoded 5' primer and a J-beta primer mix. TCRdb processed the 5' RACE reads anew with MiXCR; each CDR3 protein has one entry. The data hold some 1,800,000 distinct CDR3 sequences, with roughly two fifths observed a single time. Sequences were obtained from blood. Source of these receptors: a human donor in good health.

On this clonotype: The junction departs from the called germline gene at one end, perhaps through a read error. This rearrangement joins TRBV9 to TRBJ1-5; no clear D. Germline lookup yields CDR1 SGDLS and CDR2 YYNGEE. This CDR3 has 15 residues. The DNA for the CDR3 is TGTGCCAGCAGCGTGGGAGGCGATAGCAACCAGCCCCAGCATTTT. Translated: CASSVGGDSNQPQHF.

The chain recombines TRBV20-1 with TRBJ2-5, with 8 bases that match TRBD2. CDR1 is DFQATT and CDR2 is SNEGSKA in the germline V gene (reference sequence). CDR3 length equals 15 residues. V trimming: 1 base; J trimming: 1 base; junction bases outside the gene matches: 5. The CDR3 loop reads CSARVGGGSQETQYF. The CDR3 nucleotides are TGCAGTGCTAGAGTTGGCGGGGGGTCCCAAGAGACCCAGTACTTC.

This clonotype has just a few counts. The V gene is TRBV6-5, the J gene TRBJ2-1; 7 bases line up with TRBD1. The CDR3 has 15 amino acids. V lost 0 bases, J lost 8 bases, and 7 bases stayed unmatched. The germline CDR1 and CDR2 sequences are MNHEY and SVGAGI. The CDR3 bases are TGTGCCAGCAGTTACTCGAGACAGGGAATCGATGAGCAGTTCTTC. It is translated as CASSYSRQGIDEQFF.

The V gene is TRBV3-1, the J gene TRBJ2-4; D is unresolved. The J call may be wrong; the DNA end is better matched by TRBJ2-7. The CDR3 is 13 residues long. Germline CDR1 LGHDT, CDR2 YNNKEL (reference sequence). CDR3: CASSLGKPYEQYF. CDR3 DNA sequence: TGTGCCAGCAGCCTCGGCAAGCCCTACGAGCAGTACTTC.

V usage is TRBV2 and J usage is TRBJ2-4; 7 bases agree with TRBD2. This CDR3 region has 15 residues. The germline CDR1 and CDR2 sequences are SNHLY and FYNNEI. J was trimmed by 4 bases and V by 3 bases; bases with no gene match: 6. CDR3 region: CASSEWWRGKNIQYF. The CDR3 DNA is TGTGCCAGCAGTGAGTGGTGGCGGGGGAAAAACATTCAGTACTTC.

This clonotype was recorded once. The chain has TRBV5-1 and TRBJ2-4, with TRBD2 identical over 8 bases. J gave up 15 bases and V 0 bases, and 17 bases lay outside the gene matches. This CDR3 has 16 residues. CDR1 and CDR2 (germline): SGHRS, YFSETQ. CDR3 residues: CASSLELAGPVFKLYF. In DNA form, the CDR3 reads TGCGCCAGCAGCTTGGAGTTAGCGGGGCCCGTTTTTAAGTTGTACTTC. Supplemented by reference TRBV5-1 and TRBJ2-4, the full variable domain reads KAGVTQTPRYLIKTRGQQVTLSCSPISGHRSVSWYQQTPGQGLQFLFEYFSETQRNKGNFPGRFSGRQFSNSRSEMNVSTLELGDSALYLCASSLELAGPVFKLYFGAGTRLSVL.

The chain links TRBV13 to TRBJ1-1, with a weak D call TRBD1 (5 bases). V was clipped by 5 bases and J by 0 bases, with 13 bases between them. Looked up from germline, CDR1 is PRHDT and CDR2 is FYEKMQ (reference sequence). The CDR3 covers 15 residues. The DNA for the CDR3 is TGTGCCAGCAGCGCCCAGGGAGGGGTGAACACTGAAGCTTTCTTT. The encoded protein is CASSAQGGVNTEAFF.

As to this clonotype: Since the CDR3 does not end with the conserved phenylalanine or tryptophan, this likely comes from a read error. The chain carries TRBV7-2 and TRBJ2-7, with D perhaps assigned TRBD1 or TRBD2 (5 bases each). The germline V gene encodes CDR1 SGHTA and CDR2 FQGNSA. CDR3 length: 15 amino acids. Trimming left V 5 bases short and J 6 bases short, with 20 bases between. The CDR3 coding sequence is TGTGCCAGCAGCCCCCGGGACCTTGGATCGTCCGAGCAGTACTGC. This gives the protein CASSPRDLGSSEQYC.

CDR3 region: CSASLPGGRSYNEQFF. The CDR3 DNA follows: TGCAGTGCTAGCCTACCAGGGGGGCGCTCCTACAATGAGCAGTTCTTC. V and J are TRBV20-1 and TRBJ2-1; D may be TRBD1 (7 bases). Germline V gene sequence: CDR1 DFQATT, CDR2 SNEGSKA (reference sequence). The CDR3 is 16 amino acids. The V and J ends lost 3 bases and 0 bases respectively, with 15 bases between them.

V gene TRBV27 combines with J gene TRBJ1-6, with D possibly being TRBD1 (6 bases). Germline CDR1 and CDR2: MNHEY and SMNVEV (reference sequence). There are 14 residues in the CDR3. V lost 6 bases and J 8 bases, leaving 14 bases between the germline ends. CDR3 amino acids: CASRPGAEDSPLHF. CDR3 DNA: TGTGCCAGCAGACCAGGGGCCGAGGATTCACCCCTCCACTTT.

CDR3 residues: CASSDLPGVNIQYF. The CDR3 DNA follows: TGTGCCAGCAGTGATCTTCCGGGAGTAAACATTCAGTACTTC. The chain is built from TRBV2 and TRBJ2-4; D might be TRBD2 (6 bases). V was trimmed by 3 bases and J by 6 bases, leaving 12 bases between them. Germline V gene sequence: CDR1 SNHLY, CDR2 FYNNEI. The CDR3 runs to 14 residues.

The sample holds a few counts of this clonotype. The V and J genes are TRBV6-6 and TRBJ1-1; 7 bases are shared with TRBD1. This CDR3 has 14 amino acids. The germline V gene has CDR1 MNHNY and CDR2 SVGAGI (reference sequence). The ends lost 5 bases at V and 3 bases at J; junction bases unmatched: 6. The chain's CDR3 is CASSKQGWDTEAFF. In DNA form, the CDR3 reads TGTGCCAGCAGTAAACAGGGGTGGGACACTGAAGCTTTCTTT.

This clonotype was counted once. The chain links TRBV24-1 to TRBJ2-3; D might be TRBD1 (5 bases). CDR1 is KGHDR, CDR2 SFDVKD, per germline. The CDR3 loop spans 15 amino acids. V was clipped by 4 bases and J by 2 bases, with 12 bases between them. The CDR3 coding sequence is TGTGCCACCAGTGAGGGGCAGGGATACACAGATACGCAGTATTTT. Residues: CATSEGQGYTDTQYF.

The chain is built from TRBV20-1 and TRBJ2-7; 9 positions match TRBD1. The DNA end is more similar to TRBJ2-5, so the J call may be wrong. CDR1 is DFQATT, CDR2 SNEGSKA, per germline (reference sequence). The CDR3 spans 13 residues. DNA of the CDR3: TGCAGTGCTCCCGGGACAGGGACAGAGACCCAGTACTTC. Encoded protein: CSAPGTGTETQYF.

The sample holds a few counts of this clonotype. The chain is built from TRBV7-2 and TRBJ2-1; maybe TRBD2 (5 bases). Germline values: CDR1 SGHTA, CDR2 FQGNSA. The CDR3 loop spans 17 amino acids. Trimming took off 4 bases at V and 2 bases at J, with 18 bases between the two ends. The CDR3 DNA reads TGTGCCAGCAGCTCTTCTTCGATAGGGAGAACCTACAATGAGCAGTTCTTC. Amino acids: CASSSSSIGRTYNEQFF.